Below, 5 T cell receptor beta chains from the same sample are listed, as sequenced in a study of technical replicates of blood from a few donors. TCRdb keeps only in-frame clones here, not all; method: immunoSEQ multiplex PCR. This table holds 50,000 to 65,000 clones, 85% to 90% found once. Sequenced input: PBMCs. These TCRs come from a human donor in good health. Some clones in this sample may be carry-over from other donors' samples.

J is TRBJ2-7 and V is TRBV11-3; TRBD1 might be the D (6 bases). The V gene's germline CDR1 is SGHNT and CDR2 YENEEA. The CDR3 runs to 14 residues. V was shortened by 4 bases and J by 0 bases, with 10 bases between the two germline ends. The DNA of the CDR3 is TGTGCCAGCAGCTCCGACAGGAACTCCTACGAGCAGTACTTC. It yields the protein CASSSDRNSYEQYF.

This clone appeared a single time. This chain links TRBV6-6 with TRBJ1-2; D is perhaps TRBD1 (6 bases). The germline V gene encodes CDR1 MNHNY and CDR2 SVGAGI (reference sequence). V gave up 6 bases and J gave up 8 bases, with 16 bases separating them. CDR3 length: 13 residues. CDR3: CASRTGQYPGYTF. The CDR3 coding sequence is TGTGCCAGCAGAACCGGACAGTACCCAGGCTACACCTTC.

CDR3 loop: CASKRTATNEKLFF. CDR3 DNA: TGTGCCAGCAAGAGGACAGCGACTAATGAAAAACTGTTTTTT. V gene TRBV2 combines with J gene TRBJ1-4; D is perhaps TRBD1 (6 bases). Germline lookup yields CDR1 SNHLY and CDR2 FYNNEI. The CDR3 has 14 residues. Trimming took 7 bases from V and 2 from J, leaving 11 bases between them.

Here the CDR3 reads CASSQWVAGVSYNEQFF. CDR3 DNA sequence: TGTGCCAGCAGCCAGTGGGTAGCGGGGGTCTCCTACAATGAGCAGTTCTTC. The V and J genes are TRBV7-6 and TRBJ2-1; 9 bases align to TRBD2. The V gene end was trimmed by 5 bases and the J gene end by 0 bases; junction bases not matched to a gene: 8. CDR3 length equals 17 residues. Germline V CDR1 and CDR2: SGHVS, FNYEAQ.

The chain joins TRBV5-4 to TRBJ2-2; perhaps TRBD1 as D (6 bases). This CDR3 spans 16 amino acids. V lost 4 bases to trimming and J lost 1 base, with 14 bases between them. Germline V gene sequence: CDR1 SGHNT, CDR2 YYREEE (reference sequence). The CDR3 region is CASSRAGTLNTGELFF. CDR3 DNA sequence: TGTGCCAGCAGCCGGGCAGGGACATTGAACACCGGGGAGCTGTTTTTT.